This TCR beta chain was recorded in a study of early T cells in non-severe SARS-CoV-2 infection. Study at large: The authors sequenced bulk RNA from unsorted whole blood, leaving chains unpaired.

Individual cDNA molecules carried attached unique molecular identifiers. TCRdb analysed the 5' RACE reads with MiXCR anew, one entry per CDR3 protein. This table holds about 83,000 distinct CDR3 sequences, more than 9% found once. Study-wide points: Anti-spike CD8 responses were favored in VDJdb matching, and private and CD4 specificities were missed.

This CDR3 has 13 residues. The ends lost 3 bases at V and 7 bases at J; junction bases unmatched: 4. Remarks on this clonotype: Its specificity is unknown.

The gene calls are TRBV12-3 or TRBV12-4 and TRBJ2-7; 9 bases align to TRBD2. The material sequenced was whole blood, taken at baseline. This sequence was found in an adult who was a healthcare worker with PCR-confirmed SARS-CoV-2 infection or an uninfected control (not recorded which). CDR3 sequence reads: CASSLGLASEQYF. The CDR3 DNA is TGTGCCAGCAGTTTGGGACTAGCTTCGGAGCAGTACTTC.